This T cell receptor beta chain came from a study of blood T cell repertoires in COVID-19 (dated by TCRdb to 2019 to 2021). About the full investigation: Samples covering the acute and convalescent phases of COVID-19 were provided by collaborators in the United States, Italy and Spain. The material from the prospective study consisted of cDNA or gDNA derived from T cells, B-cell-depleted T cells, or PBMCs. Deeply sampled blood TCRbeta repertoires from subjects exposed to, actively infected with, or recovered from COVID-19 were included in the dataset. The repertoires were released in a freely available public database meant as a resource for research on the immune response to SARS-CoV-2. Nearly every sample came with metadata listing a de-identified subject ID, COVID-19 status, age in years and sex. Where HLA class I and class II types were available, the types were taken from metadata supplied by the sample provider, not from assay-based typing. The samples were drawn from two sources: the first 160 participants of the ongoing ImmuneRACE study, and 1,000 to 1,500 subjects contributed by 6 global collaborators. General conclusions and limits of the study: How much clinical and demographic metadata was included differed by source and by participant, and the metadata was provided uncurated.

Participants in the prospective study were enrolled through a virtual design, were aged roughly 18 to 95 years, and lived in 24 United States geographic areas. In the prospective study, participants were assigned to cohorts based on the clinical history participants reported in a screening survey and a study questionnaire. For ImmuneRACE Cohort 3, a participant was defined as recovered based on two consecutive negative NP/OP PCR tests, clearance by a healthcare professional, or resolution of symptoms. Each participant in the prospective study had whole blood, serum and a nasopharyngeal or oropharyngeal swab collected by mobile phlebotomists. Prospective study participants could optionally give additional blood draws and questionnaires over a roughly 2-month period. Before DNA extraction, prospective study blood samples were shipped either frozen or at room temperature. As concerns this clone: Its antigen remains undetermined. No much larger clone is present one base from it, and per-base qualities are unavailable.

TCRbeta CDR3 regions were amplified from genomic DNA using the immunoSEQ Assay, a bias-controlled multiplex PCR. Under the source paper's analysis protocol: The number of nucleated cells in each sample was estimated from the amplification of reference gene primers within the assay. Sequence reads were collapsed and filtered to measure the absolute abundance of every unique TCRbeta CDR3 rearrangement. For each sample, productive Simpson clonality was calculated as the square root of Simpson's diversity index over productive rearrangements. TCRdb obtained this table from immuneACCESS and retained in-frame rearrangements with V and J assigned. These tables miss some clones; where compared with another copy, unresolved V genes account for less than half of the shortfall, and the remainder is unexplained. Clone size and V and J calls were adopted from that table, with D and trimming inferred from the DNA. The sample yields approximately 230,000 clones; just under 85% were counted once. In total, the top ten clones hold 15% of the sample.

V lost 7 bases and J lost 4 bases, and the count of bases not matched to a germline gene is 7. From the germline V gene, CDR1 is SGHTA and CDR2 is FQGNSA. Inclusive of the bounding cysteine and phenylalanine, the CDR3 is 14 residues long. This entry keeps only the CDR3 DNA: 42 bases, framed from base 1. The source is a man aged 40-49 years who had recovered from COVID-19. Recombination joined TRBV7-2 with TRBJ2-1; a stretch of 7 junction bases matches TRBD2. The specimen was PBMCs or T cells enriched from blood (not recorded which). The nucleotides read TGTGCCAGCAATGGCGGGGGTCCTTACAATGAGCAGTTCTTC. Its amino acids are CASNGGGPYNEQFF.